This section outlines one TCR beta chain sequence together with its context. What it binds is not known. This specimen belongs to a study of T-cell reconstitution after alpha-beta-depleted transplantation in children. Findings and caveats of the study: At the one-year point after transplant, T-cell counts and TCRbeta diversity were found to come mostly from T cells that had been newly produced. At day 60, the high TCRbeta diversity found in some patients originated from recipient T cells and thymic progenitors that had survived. Reportedly, only several hundred clones from non-depleted graft cells drove alpha-beta T-cell counts at about two months.

This sample's TCRbeta library carried unique molecular identifier barcodes. TCRdb processed the PCR reads anew with MiXCR; each CDR3 protein has one entry. The data hold 250,000 or so distinct CDR3 sequences, with around 25% observed a single time. V gave up 9 bases and J gave up 1 base, with 10 bases separating them. This CDR3 has 13 amino acids. From germline, CDR1 is MDHEN and CDR2 SYDVKM. This specimen consisted of PBMCs, mostly from graft donor cells, obtained 360 days after TCRalphabeta/CD19-depleted stem cell transplant. The J gene is TRBJ2-1, the V gene TRBV28, with a possible D match to TRBD2 (6 bases). The TCR comes from a female patient between 2 and 15 years old who had a stem cell transplant for congenital amegakaryocytic thrombocytopenia, so the T cells may come from the graft donor. In DNA form, the CDR3 reads TGTGCCAGTCGCCGGGAGTCCTACAATGAGCAGTTCTTC. Its protein product is CASRRESYNEQFF.